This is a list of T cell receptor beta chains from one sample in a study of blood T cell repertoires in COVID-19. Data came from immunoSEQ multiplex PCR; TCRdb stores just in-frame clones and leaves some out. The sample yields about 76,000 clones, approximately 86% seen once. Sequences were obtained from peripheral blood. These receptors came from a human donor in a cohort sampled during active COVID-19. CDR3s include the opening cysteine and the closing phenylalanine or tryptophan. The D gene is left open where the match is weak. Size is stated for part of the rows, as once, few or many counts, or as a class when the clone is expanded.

TGTGCCAGCTCACCACCTATGAACACTGAAGCTTTCTTT CASSPPMNTEAFF TRBJ1-1 - TRBV18 -
TGTGCTAGTGGTTATGGAGCTGAAGCTTTCTTT CASGYGAEAFF TRBJ1-1 - TRBV12-5 -
TGTGCCAGCAGCTTAGGGAGGGACAGAAGTTACTCTGGGGCCAACGTCCTGACTTTC CASSLGRDRSYSGANVLTF TRBJ2-6 few TRBV7-2 -
TGTGCCAGCAGTTACTCCTCCCTTTCTGAGAATGAAAAACTGTTTTTT CASSYSSLSENEKLFF TRBJ1-4 - TRBV6-5 -
TGCGCCAGCAGCTGGGAATGGACAGAGATCACCGGGGAGCTGTTTTTT CASSWEWTEITGELFF TRBJ2-2 - TRBV5-1 -
TGTGCCAGCAGTTTATCAGCTAGCGGTGCCTCCAATGAGCAGTTCTTC CASSLSASGASNEQFF TRBJ2-1 - TRBV27 TRBD2
TGTGCCGGAGCCTATAAAGGAAACACCATATATTTT CAGAYKGNTIYF TRBJ1-3 once TRBV30 -
TGCGCCAGCAGCTTGGCGGCTAGCGGGAGGACTGATGAGCAGTTCTTC CASSLAASGRTDEQFF TRBJ2-1 once TRBV5-1 TRBD2
TGTGCCAGTAAGGAAGGGGGGGCAACTAATGAAAAACTGTTTTTT CASKEGGATNEKLFF TRBJ1-4 once TRBV19 -
TGCGCCAGCAGCCAAGATGGGGGGACAGGGCAGTTCTTC CASSQDGGTGQFF TRBJ2-1 - TRBV4-3 TRBD1
TGTGCCAGTAGTGCAGACAGGTCCTATAAGGATGAGCAGTTCTTC CASSADRSYKDEQFF TRBJ2-1 once TRBV19 -
TGTGCCAGTAGTATCGACAGAAGCACAGATACGCAGTATTTT CASSIDRSTDTQYF TRBJ2-3 - TRBV19 -
TGTGCCAGCTCACCGGGGGCAGGGGGGAACACTGAAGCTTTCTTT CASSPGAGGNTEAFF TRBJ1-1 - TRBV18 TRBD1
TGTGCCAGCAGAGTTCGTGAGGATACTGAAGCTTTCTTT CASRVREDTEAFF TRBJ1-1 - TRBV2 -
TGTGCCAGTAGTAGGGGACTAGCGGGAGCTCCCCCCTACGAGCAGTACTTC CASSRGLAGAPPYEQYF TRBJ2-7 - TRBV19 TRBD2
TGTGCCAGTACCGGGGGACAGGGTCACGGGAGTGAGCAGTTCTTC CASTGGQGHGSEQFF TRBJ2-1 - TRBV19 TRBD1
TGTGCCAGCAGCCAAGTCGGGGAGTCGAGCACAGATACGCAGTATTTT CASSQVGESSTDTQYF TRBJ2-3 - TRBV4-2 -
TGTGCCAGCAGCTTGGGTACGGTCGTGATCTACGAGCAGTACTTC CASSLGTVVIYEQYF TRBJ2-7 - TRBV5-4 -
TGTGCCAGCAGTGAAGAGGGGACAGGGCTGAACACTGAAGCTTTCTTT CASSEEGTGLNTEAFF TRBJ1-1 - TRBV2 TRBD1
TGTGCCAGCAGCCAAGACAAAATTGGAAACACCATATATTTT CASSQDKIGNTIYF TRBJ1-3 - TRBV7-8 -
TGCGCCAGCAGACGGGACGTGACAGGCGTCTATGGCTACACCTTC CASRRDVTGVYGYTF TRBJ1-2 - TRBV5-1 -
TGCACCAGCAGCCAAGATCTAGGTTTTATCTGTGGCTATGGCTACACCTTC CTSSQDLGFICGYGYTF TRBJ1-2 - TRBV1 -
TGTGCCAGCAGCTTAGCTAGCGGGGTGAGCTCCTACAATGAGCAGTTCTTC CASSLASGVSSYNEQFF TRBJ2-1 - TRBV11-3 TRBD2
TGTGCTAGTGGTTTGGTACTCGGTAGCGGGGACAATGAGCAGTTCTTC CASGLVLGSGDNEQFF TRBJ2-1 - TRBV12-5 TRBD2
TGTGCCAGCTCACCTCTCGGAGGACAGGGGGACTATGGCTACACCTTC CASSPLGGQGDYGYTF TRBJ1-2 once TRBV18 TRBD1
TGTGCCAGCAGTCCTCGGACTAGCGGGGGAGCTAACACCGGGGAGCTGTTTTTT CASSPRTSGGANTGELFF TRBJ2-2 - TRBV6-4 TRBD2
TGTGCCAGCACCCCCGGGACAGGAGGCAATCAGCCCCAGCATTTT CASTPGTGGNQPQHF TRBJ1-5 - TRBV7-9 TRBD1
TGCGCCAGCAAGAGGGACAGCCGATATGAAGCTTTCTTT CASKRDSRYEAFF TRBJ1-1 - TRBV5-1 TRBD1
TGTGCCAGCTCACCAGGACAAACGAACCATGAGCAGTTCTTC CASSPGQTNHEQFF TRBJ2-1 - TRBV18 -
TGTGCTAGTGCCCCCCAGGGCTCCCTGAGTGAGACCCAGTACTTC CASAPQGSLSETQYF TRBJ2-5 - TRBV12-5 -
TGTGCCAGCAGTATTGGACTAAGCGATGAGCAGTTCTTC CASSIGLSDEQFF TRBJ2-1 - TRBV2 -
TGTGCCAGCAACAAGGTCGGGGGAAATGCTAACTATGGCTACACCTTC CASNKVGGNANYGYTF TRBJ1-2 - TRBV27 -
TGTGCCAGCAGTTCTATTTCTTCGGGGGGAGTTTACTATGGCTACACCTTC CASSSISSGGVYYGYTF TRBJ1-2 - TRBV28 -
TGTGCCAGTAGTATTCCCGGGAGCTCTGGAAACACCATATATTTT CASSIPGSSGNTIYF TRBJ1-3 - TRBV19 -
TGTGCCAGCAGCCGGGGACTAGCGTACTACGAGCAGTACTTC CASSRGLAYYEQYF TRBJ2-7 - TRBV14 TRBD2
TGCGCCAGCAGCCCGGGGGACAGGTACAATGAGCAGTTCTTC CASSPGDRYNEQFF TRBJ2-1 - TRBV5-1 TRBD1
TGTGCCAGCACGAAGGGGTCCGGGACTGAAGCTTTCTTT CASTKGSGTEAFF TRBJ1-1 - TRBV10-3 -
TGTGCCAGCAGTGAAGCCGGGGGAAGGGGGCAGTACTTC CASSEAGGRGQYF TRBJ2-7 - TRBV2 -
TGTGCCAGCAGCCCTGCTTCCAGGGACTACGAGCAGTACTTC CASSPASRDYEQYF TRBJ2-7 - TRBV11-2 -
TGTGCCAGCAGTATACAGGGAACCCAACGAACCAAAAACATTCAGTACTTC CASSIQGTQRTKNIQYF TRBJ2-4 - TRBV2 -
TGTGCCAGCAGCTTTCGGACAAAAGGACCCCTCGGCAAAGGCGAGCAGTACTTC CASSFRTKGPLGKGEQYF TRBJ2-7 - TRBV7-8 -
TGTGCCAGCAGTGAATATACAGGGGGCCCAGATACGCAGTATTTT CASSEYTGGPDTQYF TRBJ2-3 - TRBV25-1 TRBD1
TGTGCCAGCAGCCCGGGACTAGCGGGACCGGCCGCTCAAGAGACCCAGTACTTC CASSPGLAGPAAQETQYF TRBJ2-5 - TRBV5-5 TRBD2
TGTGCCAGCAGCCTAAACCCCGGGACTACAACCTACGAGCAGTACTTC CASSLNPGTTTYEQYF TRBJ2-7 few TRBV27 TRBD2
TGTGCCAGCAGGTTAGCGGGAGGGCCCTACGAGCAGTACTTC CASRLAGGPYEQYF TRBJ2-7 - TRBV27 TRBD2
TGCGCCAGCAGCTCCGATGGACAGGGGTGGGAAAAACTGTTTTTT CASSSDGQGWEKLFF TRBJ1-4 - TRBV5-1 TRBD1
TGTGCCAGCAGCAACCGGGGTGCCGAGCAGTACTTC CASSNRGAEQYF TRBJ2-7 - TRBV4-2 -
TGTGCCAGCAGTTTATCAGGGGGCAATCAGCCCCAGCATTTT CASSLSGGNQPQHF TRBJ1-5 - TRBV28 -
TGTGCCAGCAGTGTACAGGGGGGCGACACTGAAGCTTTCTTT CASSVQGGDTEAFF TRBJ1-1 - TRBV7-8 TRBD1
TGTGCCAGCAGCCCCATGTACGAGCAGTACTTC CASSPMYEQYF TRBJ2-7 - TRBV7-9 -
TGTGCCAGCAGCCTCAGGGTTCTAGCGACAGGGACCATGAACACTGAAGCTTTCTTT CASSLRVLATGTMNTEAFF TRBJ1-1 - TRBV7-9 TRBD1
TGTGCCACCAGTGATTCCCGCACAGGGCTCTCTGGAAACACCATATATTTT CATSDSRTGLSGNTIYF TRBJ1-3 - TRBV24-1 -
TGCGCCAGCAGCGCGGGACAGAACAATGAGCAGTTCTTC CASSAGQNNEQFF TRBJ2-1 - TRBV5-1 -
TGTGCCAGCAGCCAAGGGACTAGCGGGGGTGATAACACAGATACGCAGTATTTT CASSQGTSGGDNTDTQYF TRBJ2-3 - TRBV7-6 TRBD2
TGCAGCGTTGAATCCGTAGGAGCCCCGGGAAATGAGCAGTTCTTC CSVESVGAPGNEQFF TRBJ2-1 - TRBV29-1 -